The rows below give T cell receptor beta chains drawn from one sample of a study of T cell responses to AZD1222 COVID-19 vaccine. The table came from immunoSEQ multiplex PCR; TCRdb's copy has only in-frame clones and leaves some out. The sample has 150,000 to 200,000 clones, roughly 92% seen once. The specimen comprised peripheral blood, sampled on day 0 of AZD1222 vaccination. The receptors shown here come from an adult in good health. The CDR3 runs from the conserved cysteine through the conserved F or W. The D gene is left open where the match is weak. For some rows the clone size is stated as once, few or many, or as a class when expanded; others skip it.

v_gene	j_gene	abundance	d_gene	CDR3aa	CDR3nt
TRBV7-5	TRBJ2-5	-	-	CARSSPQGHRETQYF	TGTGCCAGAAGCTCCCCACAGGGCCACCGCGAGACCCAGTACTTC
TRBV3-1/TRBV3-2	TRBJ2-1	-	-	CASSVGLSRNEQFF	TGTGCCAGCAGCGTCGGACTGAGCAGAAATGAGCAGTTCTTC
TRBV5-1	TRBJ1-3	-	TRBD1	CASSLPGGDHSGNTIYF	TGCGCCAGCAGCTTACCAGGGGGAGACCACTCTGGAAACACCATATATTTT
TRBV11-2	TRBJ1-1	-	-	CASSFFQGGTEAFF	TGTGCCAGCAGCTTCTTTCAGGGCGGCACTGAAGCTTTCTTT
TRBV30	TRBJ1-2	-	-	CAWSGGHYGYTF	TGTGCCTGGAGTGGAGGGCACTATGGCTACACCTTC
TRBV4-1	TRBJ1-2	-	-	CASSRQTESNYGYTF	TGCGCCAGCAGCCGACAGACAGAGTCAAACTATGGCTACACCTTC
TRBV19	TRBJ1-1	-	TRBD1	CASSTYDREYRVAEAFF	TGTGCCAGTAGTACCTACGACAGGGAGTATAGGGTCGCTGAAGCTTTCTTT
TRBV24-1	TRBJ1-1	-	-	CATSDFQGMNTEAFF	TGTGCCACCAGTGATTTTCAGGGGATGAACACTGAAGCTTTCTTT
TRBV11-2	TRBJ1-6	-	-	CASSLGGVSYNSPLHF	TGTGCCAGCAGCTTAGGAGGGGTATCCTATAATTCACCCCTCCACTTT
TRBV9	TRBJ2-3	-	-	CASSPGTPGDTQYF	TGTGCCAGCAGCCCCGGGACGCCGGGGGATACGCAGTATTTT
TRBV7-3	TRBJ1-1	-	TRBD1	CASSRDRGQEAFF	TGTGCCAGCAGCCGCGACAGGGGGCAAGAAGCTTTCTTT
TRBV6-5	TRBJ1-2	-	-	CAVEDRTASYGYTF	TGTGCCGTCGAGGATCGGACAGCGAGCTATGGCTACACCTTC
TRBV10-3	TRBJ1-2	-	-	CAITPDPQGQRGYTF	TGTGCCATCACCCCAGACCCCCAGGGGCAGCGTGGCTACACCTTC
TRBV28	TRBJ1-1	-	-	CASGSSKAEAFF	TGTGCCAGCGGGTCCTCAAAGGCTGAAGCTTTCTTT
TRBV19	TRBJ2-3	-	TRBD1	CASSSTPGQGPDTQYF	TGTGCCAGTAGTTCGACCCCGGGACAGGGACCAGATACGCAGTATTTT
TRBV25-1	TRBJ1-4	-	-	CASSEYDEKLFF	TGTGCCAGCAGTGAATACGATGAAAAACTGTTTTTT
TRBV4-2	TRBJ2-5	-	-	CASSQDRQETQYF	TGTGCCAGCAGCCAAGACAGGCAAGAGACCCAGTACTTC
TRBV12-3/TRBV12-4	TRBJ1-2	-	-	CASTQQGYYGYTF	TGTGCCAGCACTCAACAGGGTTACTATGGCTACACCTTC
TRBV19	TRBJ1-2	few	-	CASSIGQERIYGYTF	TGTGCCAGTAGTATTGGGCAGGAACGGATCTATGGCTACACCTTC
TRBV5-4	TRBJ1-1	-	-	CASSFDAKNTEAFF	TGTGCCAGCAGCTTTGATGCAAAGAACACTGAAGCTTTCTTT
TRBV7-2	TRBJ2-2	-	TRBD2	CASSPQLAANTGELFF	TGTGCCAGCAGCCCTCAACTAGCGGCGAACACCGGGGAGCTGTTTTTT
TRBV5-6	TRBJ1-1	-	-	CASSKGRTNTEAFF	TGTGCCAGCAGCAAGGGAAGAACGAACACTGAAGCTTTCTTT
TRBV27	TRBJ2-1	-	TRBD2	CASSSPLAGGHNEQFF	TGTGCCAGCAGTTCGCCACTAGCGGGGGGCCACAATGAGCAGTTCTTC
TRBV29-1	TRBJ2-5	-	TRBD1	CSHRGRWETQYF	TGCAGCCACAGGGGGCGCTGGGAGACCCAGTACTTC
TRBV19	TRBJ1-1	-	-	CASSRGQNTEAFF	TGTGCCAGTAGTAGAGGACAGAACACTGAAGCTTTCTTT
TRBV27	TRBJ1-2	-	-	CASSMDRRYGYTF	TGTGCCAGCAGTATGGACCGGCGCTATGGCTACACCTTC
TRBV7-2	TRBJ2-7	-	TRBD1	CASSALGQASSYEQYF	TGTGCCAGCAGCGCCTTGGGACAGGCAAGCTCCTACGAGCAGTACTTC
TRBV12-3/TRBV12-4	TRBJ1-2	-	-	CASSLAADGYTF	TGTGCCAGCAGTTTAGCGGCAGATGGCTACACCTTC
TRBV6-5	TRBJ2-1	-	-	CASSSGALQGGEQFF	TGTGCCAGCAGTTCTGGGGCGTTACAAGGAGGTGAGCAGTTCTTC
TRBV30	TRBJ1-2	-	TRBD1	CAWRDRGGYGYTF	TGTGCCTGGCGGGACAGGGGTGGCTATGGCTACACCTTC